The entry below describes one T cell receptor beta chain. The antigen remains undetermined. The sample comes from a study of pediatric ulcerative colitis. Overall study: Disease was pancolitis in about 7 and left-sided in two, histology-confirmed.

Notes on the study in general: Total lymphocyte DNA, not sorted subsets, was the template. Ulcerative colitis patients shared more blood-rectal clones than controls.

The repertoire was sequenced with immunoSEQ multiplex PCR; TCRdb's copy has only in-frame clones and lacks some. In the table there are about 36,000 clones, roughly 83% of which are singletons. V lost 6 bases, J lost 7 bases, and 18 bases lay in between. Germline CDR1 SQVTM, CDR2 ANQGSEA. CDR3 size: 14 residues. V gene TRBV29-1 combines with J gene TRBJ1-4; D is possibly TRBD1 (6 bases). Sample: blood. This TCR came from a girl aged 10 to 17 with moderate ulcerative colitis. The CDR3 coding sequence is TGCAGCGTCTACTTAGGGGGGCGTGGTGAAAAACTGTTTTTT. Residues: CSVYLGGRGEKLFF.